This TCR beta chain stems from a study of human T cells and chemical hapten exposure. The overall study: Across samples, TCR yields varied, mostly owing to small differences in pooled library volumes. The study, taken as a whole, reports: The number of TCRs over 1 in 1000 frequency stayed unchanged after DPC.

Time point in this sample: healthy volunteer bleed at 6 weeks. The authors' total RNA extraction used unfractionated whole blood. In this sample, this clonotype turned up many times. Its antigen is not known. Individual cDNA molecules (in the library) carried attached unique molecular identifiers. TCRdb recomputed calls from the RACE reads with MiXCR, one row per CDR3 protein. The table shows some 65,000 distinct CDR3 sequences, with about 5.7% occurring only once. Germline loops: CDR1 SEHNR, CDR2 FQNEAQ (reference sequence). Trimming shortened V by 1 base and J by 0 bases, and 13 bases separated the two germline ends. This CDR3 contains 17 residues.

Material: whole blood. The TCR comes from a female donor in good health. Some clones in this sample may be carry-over from other donors' samples. The gene calls are TRBV7-9 and TRBJ2-1; TRBD2 is a possible D gene (5 bases). The CDR3 coding sequence is TGTGCCAGCAGCTTAGGGGTGGGTGGGAGCTCCTACAATGAGCAGTTCTTC. This translates into CASSLGVGGSSYNEQFF. The full variable domain, in which reference TRBV7-9 and TRBJ2-1 provide the parts outside the CDR3, is DTGVSQNPRHKITKRGQNVTFRCDPISEHNRLYWYRQTLGQGPEFLTYFQNEAQLEKSRLLSDRFSAERPKGSFSTLEIQRTEQGDSAMYLCASSLGVGGSSYNEQFFGPGTRLTVL.